The 21 T cell receptor beta chains below were found in one sample sequenced in a study of blood T cell repertoires in COVID-19. Profiling relied on immunoSEQ multiplex PCR, and the TCRdb table lists in-frame clones only, not all of them. The data contain fewer than 250,000 clones, 92% of them singletons. The specimen sequenced was peripheral blood. Receptor source: a man between 60 and 75 years old with COVID-19, enrolled during active disease.

This chain links TRBV7-8 with TRBJ1-3; D perhaps matches TRBD1 (6 bases). The germline CDR1 and CDR2 sequences are SGHVS and FQNEAQ. This CDR3 is built from 14 residues. V was cut by 1 base and J by 4 bases, with 8 bases left in between. For the CDR3, the DNA is TGTGCCAGCAGCTTAGGGACAGCAGGAAACACCATATATTTT. Translation: CASSLGTAGNTIYF.

The chain has TRBV5-1 and TRBJ1-1, with 7 bases matching TRBD1. Germline CDR1 and CDR2: SGHRS and YFSETQ. Trimming cost V 1 base and J 0 bases; bases outside gene matches: 6. The CDR3 runs to 16 residues. CDR3 in amino acids: CASSLSLGTVNTEAFF. The DNA for the CDR3 is TGCGCCAGCAGCTTGAGCTTAGGGACAGTGAACACTGAAGCTTTCTTT.

The chain carries TRBV5-1 and TRBJ1-4; 9 bases are shared with TRBD1. This CDR3 has 15 amino acids. J was trimmed by 8 bases and V by 3 bases; bases with no gene match: 8. CDR1 is SGHRS and CDR2 is YFSETQ in the germline V gene. The CDR3 loop is CASSSIQGAGEKLFF. CDR3 sequence (DNA): TGCGCCAGCAGCTCGATACAGGGGGCGGGGGAAAAACTGTTTTTT.

V usage is TRBV18 and J usage is TRBJ1-3, with no clear D. The germline V gene has CDR1 KGHSH and CDR2 LQKENI. V lost 6 bases and J lost 0, with 6 bases in between. This CDR3 has 13 residues. As DNA, the CDR3 is TGTGCCAGCTCCCAGGCCTCTGGAAACACCATATATTTT. It translates to CASSQASGNTIYF.

The gene calls are TRBV16 and TRBJ1-1, with D possibly TRBD1 on 6 matching bases. CDR1 KGHSY and CDR2 FQNENV come from the germline V gene. Trimming removed 5 bases from V and 5 bases from J, with 15 bases in between. The CDR3 runs 14 residues. The CDR3 sequence is CASSTKRQGTEAFF. The CDR3 nucleotides are TGTGCCAGCAGCACGAAGAGGCAGGGGACTGAAGCTTTCTTT.

The chain combines TRBV29-1 with TRBJ2-3; no reliable D call. The CDR3 length is 16 residues. Germline V CDR1 and CDR2: SQVTM, ANQGSEA. V was trimmed by 4 bases and J by 1 base, leaving 18 bases between them. CDR3 in amino acids: CSVGPGSIVRTDTQYF. CDR3 DNA: TGCAGCGTTGGCCCCGGGTCCATCGTGCGCACAGATACGCAGTATTTT.

V and J are TRBV6-5 and TRBJ2-2; 7 nucleotides align to TRBD1. The germline CDR1 and CDR2 sequences are MNHEY and SVGAGI. V trimming: 6 bases; J trimming: 5 bases; junction bases outside the gene matches: 6. This CDR3 has 14 amino acids. This CDR3 is CASSRQGVTGELFF. The CDR3 region has the DNA TGTGCCAGCAGCCGACAGGGAGTAACCGGGGAGCTGTTTTTT.

V and J are TRBV4-1 and TRBJ1-2; D is ambiguous. The V end was cut by 1 base, the J end by 4 bases, with 10 bases between. The germline V gene encodes CDR1 MGHRA and CDR2 YSYEKL. The CDR3 contains 14 residues. CDR3 residues: CASSQVIPSYGYTF. The CDR3 DNA reads as TGCGCCAGCAGCCAAGTTATTCCCTCCTATGGCTACACCTTC.

The J gene is TRBJ2-3, the V gene TRBV3-1 (or the pseudogene TRBV3-2); TRBD2 agrees at 12 bases. The trim removed 4 bases at V and 0 bases at J, leaving 17 bases unmatched. The CDR3 totals 21 residues. Germline lookup yields CDR1 LGHDT and CDR2 YNNKEL (reference sequence). The CDR3 region is CASSRGRLAGGPLGSTDTQYF. CDR3 coding DNA: TGTGCCAGCAGCCGCGGGCGGCTAGCGGGGGGGCCGCTTGGCAGCACAGATACGCAGTATTTT.

The gene calls are TRBV2 and TRBJ1-4; 10 bases agree with TRBD1. Germline assignment: CDR1 SNHLY and CDR2 FYNNEI. V trimming: 0 bases; J trimming: 6 bases; junction bases outside the gene matches: 10. This CDR3 region has 18 residues. This chain's CDR3 is CASSEALGTGAWDEKLFF. CDR3 bases: TGTGCCAGCAGTGAAGCGCTTGGGACAGGGGCCTGGGATGAAAAACTGTTTTTT.

The rearrangement joins TRBV3-1 (or the pseudogene TRBV3-2) to TRBJ1-3; possible D gene TRBD1, 6 bases. The CDR3 runs 17 residues. Germline values: CDR1 LGHDT, CDR2 YNNKEL (reference sequence). Trimming cost V 3 bases and J 0 bases, with 15 bases left between them. CDR3 in amino acids: CASSHRRQVLSGNTIYF. DNA for the CDR3: TGTGCCAGCAGCCATAGACGACAGGTTCTCTCTGGAAACACCATATATTTT.

This clone has only a few counts. The chain has TRBV12-3 or TRBV12-4 and TRBJ1-6; the D is unclear. Trimming left V 6 bases short and J 5 bases short, with 8 bases between. The CDR3 totals 13 residues. CDR3 sequence: CASRAVDNSPLHF. In nucleotides, the CDR3 is TGTGCCAGCAGGGCGGTGGATAATTCACCCCTCCACTTT.

CDR3 sequence (DNA): TGTGCCAGCGGGGGGGCCCGTGAGCAGTTCTTC. It is translated as CASGGAREQFF. V is TRBV6-5 and J is TRBJ2-1; the D gene is possibly TRBD2 (7 bases). CDR1 MNHEY and CDR2 SVGAGI come from the germline V gene. V dropped 8 bases and J dropped 9 bases, with 11 bases sitting between them. The CDR3 loop spans 11 amino acids.

The rearrangement uses TRBV5-5 and TRBJ2-1; weak D call: TRBD2 (6 bases). This CDR3 spans 18 amino acids. The V gene lost 0 bases and the J gene lost 0 bases, with 16 bases spanning the gap. Germline V gene lookup returns CDR1 SGHKS and CDR2 YYEKEE (reference sequence). CDR3 nucleotide sequence: TGTGCCAGCAGCTTGGTTCGACTAGGGGTGAGCTCCTACAATGAGCAGTTCTTC. It yields the protein CASSLVRLGVSSYNEQFF.

J is TRBJ1-1 and V is TRBV19; D is unresolved. Germline lookup yields CDR1 LNHDA and CDR2 SQIVND (reference sequence). V was pared by 0 bases and J by 5 bases, with 7 bases between. CDR3 size: 13 residues. This chain's CDR3 is CASSIDLPTEAFF. Here the CDR3 DNA reads TGTGCCAGTAGTATAGATCTCCCGACTGAAGCTTTCTTT.

The chain couples TRBV7-9 to TRBJ2-5; D is perhaps TRBD2 (6 bases). The CDR3 spans 14 residues. The germline gives CDR1 SEHNR, CDR2 FQNEAQ (reference sequence). Trimming left V 2 bases short and J 5 bases short, with 12 bases between. DNA of the CDR3: TGTGCCAGCAGCTTAAGGGGAAGCGGGGAGACCCAGTACTTC. It is translated as CASSLRGSGETQYF.

The chain has TRBV14 and TRBJ2-2; 8 bases align to TRBD1. Germline V CDR1 and CDR2: SGHDN, FVKESK. After removal of 0 bases from V and 1 base from J, the junction contained 4 bases not matched to a gene. The CDR3 runs to 17 residues. CDR3 nucleotides: TGTGCCAGCAGCCAAGATAGGACAGGGATGAACACCGGGGAGCTGTTTTTT. Its protein product is CASSQDRTGMNTGELFF.

This clone was detected only once. The CDR3 reads CASSFTGGDAEAFF. As DNA, the CDR3 is TGTGCCAGCAGCTTTACAGGGGGTGATGCTGAAGCTTTCTTT. V is TRBV7-9 and J is TRBJ1-1; 8 bases are shared with TRBD1. The V segment lost 3 bases and the J segment 6 bases; nucleotides outside the gene matches: 6. Germline loops: CDR1 SEHNR, CDR2 FQNEAQ (reference sequence). The CDR3 contains 14 residues.

The V gene is TRBV19, the J gene TRBJ2-1; 9 bases fit TRBD1. The CDR3 runs to 16 residues. The germline gives CDR1 LNHDA, CDR2 SQIVND (reference sequence). The V segment lost 7 bases and the J segment 3 bases; nucleotides outside the gene matches: 10. In nucleotides, the CDR3 is TGTGCCAGTACCCAGACCGGGACAGGGAACTACAATGAGCAGTTCTTC. Translated: CASTQTGTGNYNEQFF.

The chain couples TRBV6-5 to TRBJ2-5; TRBD2 matches 8 bases. V trimming: 2 bases; J trimming: 9 bases; junction bases outside the gene matches: 8. The CDR3 is 14 residues long. Germline lookup yields CDR1 MNHEY and CDR2 SVGAGI. CDR3 sequence (DNA): TGTGCCAGCAGTTACAGAGCGGGGGAGGAGGCCCAGTACTTC. The encoded protein is CASSYRAGEEAQYF.

The V call is TRBV29-1, the J call TRBJ2-5, with D possibly TRBD2 on 6 matching bases. V lost 7 bases and J lost 3, with 12 bases in between. Germline V gene data show CDR1 as SQVTM and CDR2 as ANQGSEA. The length of the CDR3 is 12 residues. The CDR3 bases are TGCAGCGCGGGACTGTATAAAGAGACCCAGTACTTC. Encoded protein: CSAGLYKETQYF.